Listed below are T cell receptor beta chains from one sample, sequenced in a study of T cells after somatic rescue of genetic block. TCRdb keeps only in-frame clones here, not all; method: immunoSEQ multiplex PCR. The data contain about 67,000 clones, about 90% of them seen just once; the ten biggest clones take up around 3%. The specimen was peripheral blood mononuclear cells (PBMCs). Receptors were obtained from a man in his forties. Both conserved end residues are part of each CDR3. A D gene is named only where the DNA matches it firmly. Size is omitted from some rows. Given values are once, few, many or a class for expanded clones.

TRBD1	NA	TRBV19	TRBJ1-5	CAGGGGKGMNQPQHF	TGTGCCGGAGGGGGCGGGAAGGGCATGAATCAGCCCCAGCATTTT
NA	NA	TRBV21-1	TRBJ2-1	CASSIGASGSYEQFF	TGTGCCAGCAGCATTGGCGCTAGCGGGAGTTATGAGCAGTTCTTC
TRBD1	NA	TRBV27	TRBJ1-1	CASGQGWGEATEAFF	TGTGCCAGCGGACAGGGGTGGGGAGAGGCCACTGAAGCTTTCTTT
TRBD2	NA	TRBV11-2	TRBJ2-7	CASSPLAGALYEQYF	TGTGCCAGCAGCCCGCTAGCGGGGGCCCTCTACGAGCAGTACTTC
NA	NA	TRBV28	TRBJ1-1	CASSPAVGEMNTEAFF	TGTGCCAGCAGTCCCGCTGTTGGGGAAATGAACACTGAAGCTTTCTTT
TRBD2	NA	TRBV6-6	TRBJ2-1	CASSYGLVGNEQFF	TGTGCCAGCAGTTACGGACTAGTCGGTAATGAGCAGTTCTTC
NA	NA	TRBV5-4	TRBJ1-2	CASSFQMAPLWGYTF	TGTGCCAGCAGCTTCCAAATGGCCCCCTTGTGGGGCTACACCTTC
NA	NA	TRBV11-3	TRBJ1-1	CASSLGGNTEAFF	TGTGCCAGCAGCTTAGGGGGGAACACTGAAGCTTTCTTT
NA	NA	TRBV5-5	TRBJ1-1	CASSFGGAATEAFF	TGTGCCAGCAGCTTCGGAGGGGCGGCCACTGAAGCTTTCTTT
NA	NA	TRBV18	TRBJ2-7	CASSPGTLSYEQYF	TGTGCCAGCTCACCTGGGACTCTCTCCTACGAGCAGTACTTC
TRBD1	NA	TRBV6-6	TRBJ1-2	CASSDGQGYGYTF	TGTGCCAGCAGCGACGGACAGGGCTATGGCTACACCTTC
NA	few	TRBV7-9	TRBJ1-3	CASSLTGNPGNTIYF	TGTGCCAGCAGCCTAACAGGGAACCCCGGAAACACCATATATTTT
NA	once	TRBV15	TRBJ2-1	CATSRDHRWAPRYEQFF	TGTGCCACCAGCAGAGATCATAGATGGGCGCCGCGCTATGAGCAGTTCTTC
TRBD2	NA	TRBV9	TRBJ2-1	CASSRTSGGSNEQFF	TGTGCCAGCAGCCGAACTAGCGGGGGATCCAATGAGCAGTTCTTC
TRBD1	once	TRBV10-1	TRBJ2-2	CASSGRDRDTGELFF	TGCGCCAGCAGTGGCCGGGACAGGGATACCGGGGAGCTGTTTTTT
TRBD1	once	TRBV14	TRBJ1-3	CASSQAGTAISGSTIYF	TGTGCCAGCAGCCAAGCCGGGACAGCGATCTCTGGAAGCACCATATATTTT
NA	NA	TRBV4-2	TRBJ2-1	CASSISPADSYNEQFF	TGTGCCAGCAGCATCTCTCCAGCGGATTCCTACAATGAGCAGTTCTTC
NA	NA	TRBV19	TRBJ1-5	CASSILGGAQPQHF	TGTGCCAGTAGTATACTTGGGGGAGCTCAGCCCCAGCATTTT
NA	NA	TRBV27	TRBJ2-6	CASKRGASEANVLTF	TGTGCCAGCAAACGGGGGGCCTCGGAGGCCAACGTCCTGACTTTC
NA	once	TRBV20-1	TRBJ2-7	CSASSNEQYF	TGCAGTGCAAGTTCCAACGAGCAGTACTTC
TRBD1	NA	TRBV6-5	TRBJ1-4	CASSYSRGQGVLFF	TGTGCCAGCAGTTACTCAAGGGGACAGGGGGTCCTGTTTTTT
NA	NA	TRBV7-2	TRBJ1-1	CASSAGTANTEAFF	TGTGCCAGCAGCGCCGGGACGGCGAACACTGAAGCTTTCTTT
NA	NA	TRBV27	TRBJ2-7	CASSLRAGPYEQYF	TGTGCCAGCAGTTTACGCGCAGGGCCCTACGAGCAGTACTTC
TRBD1	NA	TRBV5-6	TRBJ2-3	CASSFPDRADTQYF	TGTGCCAGCAGCTTCCCAGACAGGGCAGATACGCAGTATTTT
TRBD2	NA	TRBV5-1	TRBJ2-2	CASSPRGDLNTGELFF	TGCGCCAGCAGCCCACGGGGGGATCTGAACACCGGGGAGCTGTTTTTT
NA	NA	TRBV5-1	TRBJ2-1	CASSLADRNEQFF	TGCGCCAGCAGCTTGGCTGACCGCAATGAGCAGTTCTTC
TRBD1	NA	TRBV7-9	TRBJ2-6	CASSPGVTGAGANVLTF	TGTGCCAGCAGCCCAGGGGTAACAGGGGCCGGGGCCAACGTCCTGACTTTC
TRBD1	NA	TRBV5-1	TRBJ1-2	CASSSGQVQGYGYTF	TGCGCCAGCAGCTCCGGACAGGTTCAGGGCTATGGCTACACCTTC
NA	NA	TRBV30	TRBJ1-2	CASLRGSNYGYTF	TGTGCCTCCCTGCGGGGCTCGAACTATGGCTACACCTTC
NA	NA	TRBV7-2	TRBJ2-7	CASSLVGISYEQYF	TGTGCCAGCAGCTTAGTCGGCATCTCCTACGAGCAGTACTTC
TRBD2	NA	TRBV6-5	TRBJ2-7	CASSPGGRIKYEQYF	TGTGCCAGCAGTCCGGGGGGTCGGATAAAGTACGAGCAGTACTTC
TRBD1	once	TRBV6-5	TRBJ1-4	CASRSQGEGEKLFF	TGTGCCAGCAGATCACAGGGGGAAGGGGAAAAACTGTTTTTT
NA	NA	TRBV5-1	TRBJ2-1	CASSRKPTPSSYNEQFF	TGCGCCAGCAGCCGTAAACCGACTCCCAGCTCCTACAATGAGCAGTTCTTC
NA	NA	TRBV15	TRBJ2-7	CATSTKGTSYEQYF	TGTGCCACCAGCACCAAGGGTACCTCCTACGAGCAGTACTTC
NA	medium-sized	TRBV16	TRBJ2-2	CASSQGRTNTGELFF	TGTGCCAGCAGCCAAGGCAGGACGAACACCGGGGAGCTGTTTTTT
TRBD1	once	TRBV5-6	TRBJ2-2	CASSRGTEYNTGELFF	TGTGCCAGCAGCAGAGGGACAGAATATAACACCGGGGAGCTGTTTTTT
NA	NA	TRBV6-1	TRBJ2-5	CASSEGAAETQYF	TGTGCCAGCAGTGAAGGAGCGGCAGAGACCCAGTACTTC
NA	NA	TRBV7-9	TRBJ1-2	CASSLVTEGGGYTF	TGTGCCAGCAGCTTAGTGACAGAGGGAGGTGGCTACACCTTC
NA	few	TRBV7-8	TRBJ2-2	CASTPPLRVDTGELFF	TGTGCCAGCACCCCCCCGCTCCGGGTAGACACCGGGGAGCTGTTTTTT
NA	NA	TRBV14	TRBJ1-2	CASSQELGEGPGYTF	TGTGCCAGCAGCCAAGAACTGGGAGAAGGGCCTGGCTACACCTTC